This T cell receptor (beta chain) appears in the sequencing data of a study of T cell responses to AZD1222 COVID-19 vaccine. Study-wide results and limits: Repertoire samples came only from after the peak T cell response. Reports say nearly half of spike-specific TCRs go after unmutated variant regions. A rise in Spike-specific TCR breadth and depth followed two AZD1222 doses. Clonal diversity was possibly underestimated, and white British individuals and females predominated among donors.

The germline V gene has CDR1 ENHRY and CDR2 SYGVKD. V lost 5 bases to trimming and J lost 5 bases; unmatched junction nucleotides: 3. This CDR3 comprises 14 residues. This clone was seen a single time. Its specificity is not known. Using immunoSEQ multiplex PCR, the repertoire was profiled, and TCRdb retains in-frame clones only, with some absent. The sample contains around 190,000 clones, approximately 92% of which appear only once. The sequencing here drew on peripheral blood, taken on day 0 of AZD1222 vaccination. This chain links TRBV10-3 with TRBJ1-4, with TRBD1 identical over 9 bases. The receptor was derived from an adult in good health. CDR3 sequence (DNA): TGTGCCATCAGTATTGGGACAGGGAATGAAAAACTGTTTTTT. It codes for CAISIGTGNEKLFF.